This T cell receptor (beta chain) was sequenced in a study of cytomegalovirus exposure and HLA in healthy donors. The PCR employed 60 Vbeta primers together with 13 Jbeta primers. Clones were sequenced by immunoSEQ multiplex PCR, and TCRdb holds only the in-frame ones, with some missing. The repertoire holds over 150,000 clones, with roughly 70% as singletons. The CDR3 consists of 14 residues. J was trimmed by 3 bases and V by 5 bases; bases with no gene match: 3. CDR1 and CDR2 (germline): MRHNA, SNTAGT. This clone was detected only a few times. Its matching antigen is unknown. Study-wide findings and caveats: Other equally common chains were less clonally expanded than HLA-associated TCR beta chains, a later analysis showed. Cytomegalovirus-associated status was assigned to around 160 TCR beta chains.

This chain links TRBV6-4 with TRBJ2-1; TRBD2 matches at 8 bases. This sequence originates from a young woman in good health and CMV-seropositive. The sequenced material came from PBMCs. DNA of the CDR3: TGTGCCAGCAGTCCGGGGGGGGGCTACAATGAGCAGTTCTTC. It encodes CASSPGGGYNEQFF.